One sample yielded the 23 T cell receptor beta chains listed below, sequenced in a study of response to subunit inactivated influenza vaccine. TCRdb re-called the RT-PCR reads through MiXCR, storing one row per CDR3 protein. The sample records more than 600,000 distinct CDR3 sequences, roughly 20% being singletons. The material sequenced was PBMCs from blood, taken roughly 5 days after vaccination. The receptors were sampled from a man in his fifties or sixties who received an inactivated influenza vaccine.

This clonotype was observed at least ten times. This sequence joins TRBV10-3 and TRBJ1-1; TRBD1 matches 9 bases. Germline V gene lookup returns CDR1 ENHRY and CDR2 SYGVKD. The CDR3 totals 13 residues. After removal of 9 bases from V and 1 base from J, the junction contained 3 bases not matched to a gene. CDR3 nucleotide sequence: TGTGCCATACAGGGGGCAGGGAACACTGAAGCTTTCTTT. Translated: CAIQGAGNTEAFF.

In its sample, this clonotype was seen many times. This rearrangement joins TRBV20-1 to TRBJ2-1, with TRBD2 matching 10 bases. V dropped 3 bases and J dropped 1; count of bases not matched to a gene: 6. The CDR3 runs 16 residues. Germline V CDR1 and CDR2: DFQATT, SNEGSKA (reference sequence). CDR3 region: CSASPSGRASYNEQFF. DNA of the CDR3: TGCAGTGCTAGCCCCAGCGGGAGGGCTTCCTACAATGAGCAGTTCTTC.

This clonotype was seen a handful of times. The chain is built from TRBV6-2 or TRBV6-3 and TRBJ1-2; D is possibly TRBD1 (5 bases). The V end was cut by 5 bases, the J end by 4 bases, with 11 bases between. CDR3 length: 13 amino acids. Looked up from germline, CDR1 is MNHEY and CDR2 is SVGEGT. CDR3 in DNA: TGTGCCAGCAGTACTGGGGCAGTCTATGGCTACACCTTC. Amino acid sequence: CASSTGAVYGYTF.

The table lists this clonotype with a few counts. V gene TRBV7-9 combines with J gene TRBJ2-7, with 8 bases that match TRBD1. Germline trimming cut 1 base from V and 3 bases from J; bases unmatched to any gene: 5. The CDR3 consists of 15 residues. Germline assignment: CDR1 SEHNR and CDR2 FQNEAQ (reference sequence). The CDR3 protein is CASSLGAGGRYEQYF. The DNA of the CDR3 is TGTGCCAGCAGCTTAGGGGCAGGGGGCCGCTACGAGCAGTACTTC.

V usage is TRBV7-9 and J usage is TRBJ2-3, with TRBD2 as a possible D gene (5 bases). CDR1 is SEHNR, CDR2 FQNEAQ, per germline (reference sequence). The length of the CDR3 is 16 residues. The V and J ends lost 1 base and 0 bases respectively, with 11 bases between them. CDR3 sequence: CASSLGATGSTDTQYF. CDR3 nucleotide sequence: TGTGCCAGCAGCTTAGGTGCGACGGGAAGCACAGATACGCAGTATTTT.

This clonotype showed up just a few times. CDR3 DNA: TGTGCCAGCAGTGCTTGGACAGGGATCAATGAGCAGTTCTTC. Residues: CASSAWTGINEQFF. The genes are TRBV6-1 and TRBJ2-1; 8 nucleotides align to TRBD1. Germline values: CDR1 MNHNS, CDR2 SASEGT. The CDR3 contains 14 residues. J was trimmed by 6 bases and V by 4 bases; bases with no gene match: 5.

V gene TRBV11-2 combines with J gene TRBJ2-3; TRBD2 agrees at 13 bases. The CDR3 runs to 17 residues. The germline V gene has CDR1 SGHAT and CDR2 FQNNGV. V lost 1 base, J lost 6 bases, and 7 bases stayed unmatched. CDR3 amino acids: CASSLAWTSGSLDTQYF. The CDR3 DNA is TGTGCCAGCAGCTTAGCCTGGACTAGCGGGAGTCTGGATACGCAGTATTTT.

The table lists this clonotype with a few counts. V and J are TRBV6-4 and TRBJ2-3; D gene ambiguous. V dropped 2 bases and J dropped 3 bases, with 6 bases sitting between them. Germline V lookup: CDR1 MRHNA, CDR2 SNTAGT. The CDR3 has 13 amino acids. In DNA form, the CDR3 reads TGTGCCAGCAGTGACGGGGTGACAGATACGCAGTATTTT. Translating it yields CASSDGVTDTQYF.

In this sample, this clonotype turned up many times. The V and J genes are TRBV10-3 and TRBJ2-5, with no clear D. The CDR3 sequence is 15 residues long. Germline V gives CDR1 ENHRY, CDR2 SYGVKD. Between the trimmed V and J ends, which lost 3 bases and 0 bases, there was a span of 11 bases. The CDR3 sequence: CAISDVWGYQETQYF. The CDR3 DNA reads TGTGCCATCAGTGACGTTTGGGGATACCAAGAGACCCAGTACTTC.

A few counts support this clonotype. The chain employs TRBV6-6 and TRBJ2-7; D is unresolved. V was pared by 8 bases and J by 0 bases, with 11 bases between. CDR3 length: 13 residues. The germline gives CDR1 MNHNY, CDR2 SVGAGI (reference sequence). CDR3 sequence: CASFGGPSYEQYF. CDR3 nucleotides: TGTGCCAGCTTCGGCGGCCCCTCCTACGAGCAGTACTTC.

This clonotype was counted at least ten times. The CDR3: CASSGGTRVNEQYF. Here the CDR3 DNA reads TGTGCCAGCAGTGGAGGGACTAGAGTAAACGAGCAGTACTTC. V and J are TRBV2 and TRBJ2-7; TRBD2 matches at 8 bases. Germline V gene data show CDR1 as SNHLY and CDR2 as FYNNEI. This CDR3 contains 14 residues. With V trimmed by 4 bases and J by 5 bases, 7 bases remained unmatched.

The chain carries TRBV3-1 and TRBJ2-3; D is undetermined. The CDR3 is made up of 14 amino acids. With 4 bases removed from V and 6 bases from J, the gap between germline ends came to 14 bases. Germline assignment: CDR1 LGHDT and CDR2 YNNKEL (reference sequence). Here the CDR3 reads CASSLHGPTDTQYF. The CDR3 DNA reads TGTGCCAGCAGCCTTCACGGTCCCACGGATACGCAGTATTTT.

In nucleotides, the CDR3 is TGTGCCAGCAGTTATGACAGGATGAACTATGGCTACACCTTC. Translated, it gives CASSYDRMNYGYTF. V usage is TRBV6-5 and J usage is TRBJ1-2; weak D call: TRBD1 (6 bases). Trimming cost V 3 bases and J 2 bases, with 10 bases left between them. The CDR3 runs 14 residues. Germline V gives CDR1 MNHEY, CDR2 SVGAGI.

This clonotype has a handful of counts. The J gene is TRBJ2-1, the V gene TRBV19; 10 bases fit TRBD1. Germline V gene sequence: CDR1 LNHDA, CDR2 SQIVND (reference sequence). Trimming at V came to 3 bases and at J to 4 bases, leaving 9 bases not matched to a gene. CDR3 length: 17 residues. The DNA of the CDR3 is TGTGCCAGTAGTATTATTGGGGACAGGGGAGATTACAATGAGCAGTTCTTC. As protein: CASSIIGDRGDYNEQFF.

This clonotype has just a few counts. V and J are TRBV12-3 or TRBV12-4 and TRBJ1-5, with 9 bases fitting TRBD1. V gave up 6 bases and J gave up 0 bases; unmatched junction bases: 6. CDR3 length: 16 amino acids. CDR3: CASRKGTGSSNQPQHF. Written as DNA, the CDR3 is TGTGCCAGCAGGAAAGGGACAGGGAGTAGCAATCAGCCCCAGCATTTT.

This clonotype was seen only a few times. V gene TRBV3-1 combines with J gene TRBJ1-2; a weak D match, TRBD1 (5 bases). Trimming removed 6 bases from V and 6 bases from J, with 14 bases in between. Germline lookup yields CDR1 LGHDT and CDR2 YNNKEL (reference sequence). The CDR3 is made up of 13 amino acids. The CDR3 loop is CASRQVAGDGYTF. The CDR3 region has the DNA TGTGCCAGCAGACAGGTTGCGGGGGATGGCTACACCTTC.

This chain uses TRBV2 with TRBJ2-7, with a weak D call TRBD1 (6 bases). In germline, CDR1 is SNHLY, CDR2 FYNNEI. This CDR3 comprises 14 residues. V was clipped by 2 bases and J by 6 bases, with 14 bases between them. CDR3 DNA sequence: TGTGCCAGCAGTGAAATTCAGGGGCGAGGCGAGCAGTACTTC. This gives the protein CASSEIQGRGEQYF.

V gene TRBV7-9 combines with J gene TRBJ2-2, with 8 nucleotides matching TRBD1. The CDR3 consists of 15 residues. The ends lost 5 bases at V and 3 bases at J; junction bases unmatched: 5. Per germline, CDR1 SEHNR and CDR2 FQNEAQ (reference sequence). The CDR3 DNA follows: TGTGCCAGCAGCACCGGACAGGGTTACACCGGGGAGCTGTTTTTT. This gives the protein CASSTGQGYTGELFF. The full variable domain, with the rest looked up from reference TRBV7-9 and TRBJ2-2, is DTGVSQNPRHKITKRGQNVTFRCDPISEHNRLYWYRQTLGQGPEFLTYFQNEAQLEKSRLLSDRFSAERPKGSFSTLEIQRTEQGDSAMYLCASSTGQGYTGELFFGEGSRLTVL.

This clonotype was recorded at least ten times. V and J are TRBV20-1 and TRBJ2-3, with no clear D. The CDR3 loop spans 14 amino acids. Germline loops: CDR1 DFQATT, CDR2 SNEGSKA (reference sequence). V lost 6 bases to trimming and J lost 3 bases, with 16 bases between them. CDR3: CSAPALASTDTQYF. CDR3 in DNA: TGCAGTGCACCAGCGTTGGCGTCAACAGATACGCAGTATTTT.

This clonotype has a handful of counts. The genes are TRBV20-1 and TRBJ1-5; no clear D. This CDR3 has 12 amino acids. The germline CDR1 and CDR2 sequences are DFQATT and SNEGSKA (reference sequence). V shed 1 base and J shed 7 bases, with 8 bases lying between them. Here the CDR3 DNA reads TGCAGTGCTAGAGTAGGCTCCCAGCCCCAGCATTTT. It codes for CSARVGSQPQHF.

This sequence joins TRBV7-6 and TRBJ2-2; TRBD1 agrees at 10 bases. Germline-derived CDR1 and CDR2 are SGHVS and FNYEAQ. V trimming: 4 bases; J trimming: 7 bases; junction bases outside the gene matches: 9. The CDR3 contains 16 residues. The DNA for the CDR3 is TGTGCCAGCAGCTATGGGACAGGGGCGAGCGGCGGGGAGCTGTTTTTT. It specifies CASSYGTGASGGELFF.

This clonotype was seen repeatedly, ten times or more. The chain links TRBV15 to TRBJ2-5, with 10 bases that match TRBD1. Germline CDR1 LNHNV, CDR2 YYDKDF (reference sequence). V dropped 2 bases and J dropped 4; count of bases not matched to a gene: 10. CDR3 length: 17 amino acids. CDR3 loop: CATSRFAGTGVRETQYF. The CDR3 nucleotides are TGTGCCACCAGCAGATTTGCCGGGACAGGGGTTCGAGAGACCCAGTACTTC.

This clonotype was counted only a few times. The rearrangement links TRBV11-3 to TRBJ1-3, with D maybe TRBD1 (5 bases). Germline V gene data show CDR1 as SGHNT and CDR2 as YENEEA. The CDR3 is made up of 15 amino acids. V dropped 8 bases and J dropped 0 bases, with 14 bases sitting between them. CDR3 nucleotide sequence: TGTGCCAGCGCCGACGGACACTACTCTGGAAACACCATATATTTT. Protein product: CASADGHYSGNTIYF.